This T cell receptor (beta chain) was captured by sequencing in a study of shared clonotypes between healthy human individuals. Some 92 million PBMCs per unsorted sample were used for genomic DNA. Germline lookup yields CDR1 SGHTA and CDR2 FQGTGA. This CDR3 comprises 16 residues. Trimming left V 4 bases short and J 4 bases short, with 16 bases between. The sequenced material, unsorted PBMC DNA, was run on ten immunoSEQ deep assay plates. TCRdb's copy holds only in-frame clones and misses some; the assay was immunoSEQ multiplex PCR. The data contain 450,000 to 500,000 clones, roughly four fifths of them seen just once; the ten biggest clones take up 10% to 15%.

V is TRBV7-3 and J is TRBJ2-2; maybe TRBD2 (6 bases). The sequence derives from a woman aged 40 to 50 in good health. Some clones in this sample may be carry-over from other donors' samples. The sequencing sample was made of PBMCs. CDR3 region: CASSSPAGASTGELFF. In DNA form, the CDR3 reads TGTGCCAGCAGCTCACCAGCGGGCGCCAGCACCGGGGAGCTGTTTTTT.